This paragraph reports one T cell receptor beta chain. The target of this receptor is not known. Because the CDR3's place on the DNA is in doubt, the DNA is left out and the CDR3 is given as listed by TCRdb. These data belong to a study (dated by TCRdb to the mid-2010s). About the investigation overall: The study examined whether tumor-infiltrating Tregs in breast cancer are drawn from blood Tregs or arise in situ by conversion from other CD4+ T cell subsets.

The Miltenyi Naive CD4+ T Cell Isolation kit was used to purify naive CD4+ T cells, and CD25 microbeads were used to remove Tregs. Tregs, naive and memory CD4+ T cells from tumor, blood and ipsilateral draining lymph nodes of five or six breast cancer patients underwent full-length TCR alpha and beta sequencing. Ficoll density gradient centrifugation was used to isolate mononuclear cells from either lymph nodes or 50 ml of peripheral blood. FACS confirmed that the sorted cell populations were more than 90% pure. Amplification of full-length TCR variable regions was done by 5' RACE PCR using constant-region reverse primers, and this step was followed by semi-nested PCR with Nested Universal Primer A. The ReliaPrep RNA Cell Miniprep System was used to extract total RNA, which was then reverse transcribed into 5'RACE-ready cDNA with the SMARTer RACE 5'/3' Kit. Multiplex adaptors were used to barcode the full-length TCR alpha and beta libraries, which were then sequenced on an Illumina MiSeq. Per the authors' processing: For each of nine subset-tissue groups, sequencing data from the five patients were pooled, and the groups were then compared using unsupervised clustering of TCR gene usage. The Morisita-Horn index, with shared sequences weighted by their contribution to each repertoire, was used to calculate repertoire similarity. TCRdb reanalyzed the raw reads on its own, using fastp at Q25 for trimming and MiXCR for clone calling, and kept in-frame beta chains. Every entry covers one CDR3 protein and lists the most common genes and DNA from its rows. The V and J calls here are based on TCRdb, not the publication. The sample includes tens of thousands of distinct CDR3 sequences, with about 28% observed a single time. The ten largest account for approximately 2% of the sample.

General findings and caveats noted by the study authors: Tumor memory CD4+ T cell TCR gene usage was found to cluster with blood and lymph node memory CD4+ cells and with lymph node naive CD4+ cells. The validation in the larger cohort was limited to a single TCR beta V-J rearrangement instead of whole repertoires. Tumor-infiltrating Treg TCR alpha and beta sequences overlapped most with tumor naive CD4+ T cells, then with blood naive CD4+ T cells.

The CDR3 starts with the cysteine, ends with the phenylalanine, and has 12 residues. The germline V gene specifies SNHLY as CDR1 and FYNNEI as CDR2. This sequence uses TRBV2 and TRBJ2-7; TRBD1 was called by the table and not checked on the DNA. The sample consisted of naive CD4+ T cells sorted from blood. The cell subset or site label for this specimen denotes: naive CD4+ T cells, CD4+CD45RA+CD25-. The clonotype was recovered from a female donor with breast cancer. The CDR3 region has the sequence CASSTSGSEQYF.